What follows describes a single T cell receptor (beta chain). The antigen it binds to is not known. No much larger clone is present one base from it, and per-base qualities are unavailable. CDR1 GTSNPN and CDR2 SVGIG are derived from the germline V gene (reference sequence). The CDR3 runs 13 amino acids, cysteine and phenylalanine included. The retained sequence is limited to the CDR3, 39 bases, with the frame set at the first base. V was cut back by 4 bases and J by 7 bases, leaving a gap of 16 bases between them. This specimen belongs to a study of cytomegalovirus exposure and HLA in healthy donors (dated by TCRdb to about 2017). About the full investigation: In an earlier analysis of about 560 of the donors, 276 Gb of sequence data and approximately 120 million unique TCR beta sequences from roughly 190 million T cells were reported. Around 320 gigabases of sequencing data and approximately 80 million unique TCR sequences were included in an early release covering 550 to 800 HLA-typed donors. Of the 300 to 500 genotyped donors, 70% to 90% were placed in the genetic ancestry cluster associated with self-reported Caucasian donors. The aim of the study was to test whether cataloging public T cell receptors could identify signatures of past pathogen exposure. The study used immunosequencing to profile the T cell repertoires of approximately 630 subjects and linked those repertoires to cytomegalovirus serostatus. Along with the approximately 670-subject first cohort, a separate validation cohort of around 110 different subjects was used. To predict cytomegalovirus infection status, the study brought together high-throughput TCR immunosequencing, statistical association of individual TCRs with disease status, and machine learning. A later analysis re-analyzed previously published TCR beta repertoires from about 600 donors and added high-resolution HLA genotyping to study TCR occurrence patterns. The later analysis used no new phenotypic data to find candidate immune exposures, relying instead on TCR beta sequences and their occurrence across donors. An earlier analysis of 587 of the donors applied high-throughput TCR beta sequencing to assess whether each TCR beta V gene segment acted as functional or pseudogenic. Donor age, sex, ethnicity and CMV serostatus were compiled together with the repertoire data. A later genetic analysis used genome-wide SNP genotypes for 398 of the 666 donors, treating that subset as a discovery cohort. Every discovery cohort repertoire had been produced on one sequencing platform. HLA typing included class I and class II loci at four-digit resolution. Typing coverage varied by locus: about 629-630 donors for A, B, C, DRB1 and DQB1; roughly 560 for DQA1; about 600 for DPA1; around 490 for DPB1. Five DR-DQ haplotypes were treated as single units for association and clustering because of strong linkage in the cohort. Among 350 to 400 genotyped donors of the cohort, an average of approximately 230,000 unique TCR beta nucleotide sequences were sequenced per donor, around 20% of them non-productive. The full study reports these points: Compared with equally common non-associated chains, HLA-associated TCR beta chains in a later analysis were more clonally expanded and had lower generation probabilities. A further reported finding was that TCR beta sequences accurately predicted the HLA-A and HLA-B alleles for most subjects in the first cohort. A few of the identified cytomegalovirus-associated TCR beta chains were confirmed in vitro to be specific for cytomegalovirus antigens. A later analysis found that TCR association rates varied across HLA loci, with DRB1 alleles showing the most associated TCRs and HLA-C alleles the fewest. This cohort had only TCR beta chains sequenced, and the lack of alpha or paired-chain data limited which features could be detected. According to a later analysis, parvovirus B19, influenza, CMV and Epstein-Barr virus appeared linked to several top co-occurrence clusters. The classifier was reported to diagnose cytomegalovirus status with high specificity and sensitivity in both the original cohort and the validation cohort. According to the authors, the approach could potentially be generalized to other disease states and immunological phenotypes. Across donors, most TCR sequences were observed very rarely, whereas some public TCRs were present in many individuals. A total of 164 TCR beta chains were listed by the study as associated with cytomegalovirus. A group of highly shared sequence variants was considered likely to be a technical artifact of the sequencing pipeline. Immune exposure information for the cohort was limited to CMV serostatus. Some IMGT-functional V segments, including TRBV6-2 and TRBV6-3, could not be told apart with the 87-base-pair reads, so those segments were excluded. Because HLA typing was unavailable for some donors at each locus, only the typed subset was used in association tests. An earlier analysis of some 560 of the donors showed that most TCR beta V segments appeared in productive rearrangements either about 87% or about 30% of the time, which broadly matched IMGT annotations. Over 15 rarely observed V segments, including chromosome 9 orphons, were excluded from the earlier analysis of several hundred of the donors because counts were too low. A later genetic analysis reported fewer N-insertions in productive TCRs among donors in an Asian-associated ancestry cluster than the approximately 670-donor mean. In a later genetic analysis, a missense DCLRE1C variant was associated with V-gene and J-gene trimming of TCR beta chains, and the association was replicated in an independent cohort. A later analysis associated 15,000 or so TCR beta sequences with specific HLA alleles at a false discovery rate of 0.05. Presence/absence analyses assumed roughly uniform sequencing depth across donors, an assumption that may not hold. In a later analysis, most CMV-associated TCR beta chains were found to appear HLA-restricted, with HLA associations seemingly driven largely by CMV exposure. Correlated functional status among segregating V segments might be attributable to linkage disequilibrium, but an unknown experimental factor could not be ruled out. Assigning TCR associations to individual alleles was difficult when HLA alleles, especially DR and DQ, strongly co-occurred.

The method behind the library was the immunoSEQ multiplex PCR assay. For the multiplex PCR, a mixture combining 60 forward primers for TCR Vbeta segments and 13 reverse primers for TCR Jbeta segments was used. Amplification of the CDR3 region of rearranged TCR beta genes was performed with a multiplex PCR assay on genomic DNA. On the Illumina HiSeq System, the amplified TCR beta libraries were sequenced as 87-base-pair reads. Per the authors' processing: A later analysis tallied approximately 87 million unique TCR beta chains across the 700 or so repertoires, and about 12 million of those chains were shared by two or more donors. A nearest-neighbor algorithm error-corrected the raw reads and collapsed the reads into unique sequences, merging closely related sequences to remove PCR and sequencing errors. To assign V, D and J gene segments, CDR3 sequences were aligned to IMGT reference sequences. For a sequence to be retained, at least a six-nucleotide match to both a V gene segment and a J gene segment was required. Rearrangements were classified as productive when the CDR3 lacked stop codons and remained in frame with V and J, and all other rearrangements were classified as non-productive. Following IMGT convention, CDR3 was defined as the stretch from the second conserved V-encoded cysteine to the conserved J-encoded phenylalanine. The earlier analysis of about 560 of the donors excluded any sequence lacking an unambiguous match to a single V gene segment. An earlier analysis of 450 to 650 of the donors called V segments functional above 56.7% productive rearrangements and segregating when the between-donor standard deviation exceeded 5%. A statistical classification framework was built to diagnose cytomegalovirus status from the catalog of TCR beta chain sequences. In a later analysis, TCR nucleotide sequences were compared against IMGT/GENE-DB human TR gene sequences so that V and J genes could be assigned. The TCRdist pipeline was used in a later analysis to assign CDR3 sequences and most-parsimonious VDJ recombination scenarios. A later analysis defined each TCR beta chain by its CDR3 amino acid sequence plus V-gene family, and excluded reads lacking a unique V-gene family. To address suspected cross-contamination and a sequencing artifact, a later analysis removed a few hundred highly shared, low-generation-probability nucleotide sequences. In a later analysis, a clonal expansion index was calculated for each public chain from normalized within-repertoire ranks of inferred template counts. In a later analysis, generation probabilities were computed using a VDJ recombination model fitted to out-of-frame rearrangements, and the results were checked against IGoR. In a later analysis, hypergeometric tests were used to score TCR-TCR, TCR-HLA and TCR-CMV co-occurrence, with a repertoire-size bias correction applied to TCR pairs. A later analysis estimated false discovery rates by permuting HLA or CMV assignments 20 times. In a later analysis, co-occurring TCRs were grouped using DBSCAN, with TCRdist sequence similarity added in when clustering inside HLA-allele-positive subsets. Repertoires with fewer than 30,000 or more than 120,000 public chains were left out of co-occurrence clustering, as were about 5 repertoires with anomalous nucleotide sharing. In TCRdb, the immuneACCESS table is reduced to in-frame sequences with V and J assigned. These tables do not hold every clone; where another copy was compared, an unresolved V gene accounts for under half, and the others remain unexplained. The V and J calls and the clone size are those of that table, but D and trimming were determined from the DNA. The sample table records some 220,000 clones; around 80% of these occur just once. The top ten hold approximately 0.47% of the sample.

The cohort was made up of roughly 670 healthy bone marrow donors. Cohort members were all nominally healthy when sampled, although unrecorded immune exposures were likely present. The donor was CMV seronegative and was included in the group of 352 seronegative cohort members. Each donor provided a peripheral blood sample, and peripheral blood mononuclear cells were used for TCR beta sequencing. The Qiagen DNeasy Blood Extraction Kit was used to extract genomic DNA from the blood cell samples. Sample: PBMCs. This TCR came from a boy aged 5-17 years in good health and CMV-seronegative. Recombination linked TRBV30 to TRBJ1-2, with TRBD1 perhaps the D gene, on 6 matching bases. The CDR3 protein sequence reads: CAWTISRGGGYTF. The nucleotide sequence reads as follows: TGTGCCTGGACTATATCCAGGGGTGGTGGCTACACCTTC.